This TCR beta chain originates from a study of control samples from healthy donors and cancer patients. Germline loops: CDR1 DFQATT, CDR2 SNEGSKA (reference sequence). V lost 3 bases to trimming and J lost 3 bases, with 16 bases between them. The CDR3 totals 15 residues. Using immunoSEQ multiplex PCR, the repertoire was profiled, and TCRdb retains in-frame clones only, with some absent. Among 60,000 to 70,000 clones listed, more than 80% were seen once. Specimen: PBMCs. This TCR was sampled from a woman aged 50 to 65 with lung cancer. The chain recombines TRBV20-1 with TRBJ2-3, with D possibly matching TRBD2 (6 bases). The CDR3 coding sequence is TGCAGTGCTAGTAGGGACGGTAGCGGAACAGATACGCAGTATTTT. Its protein is CSASRDGSGTDTQYF.